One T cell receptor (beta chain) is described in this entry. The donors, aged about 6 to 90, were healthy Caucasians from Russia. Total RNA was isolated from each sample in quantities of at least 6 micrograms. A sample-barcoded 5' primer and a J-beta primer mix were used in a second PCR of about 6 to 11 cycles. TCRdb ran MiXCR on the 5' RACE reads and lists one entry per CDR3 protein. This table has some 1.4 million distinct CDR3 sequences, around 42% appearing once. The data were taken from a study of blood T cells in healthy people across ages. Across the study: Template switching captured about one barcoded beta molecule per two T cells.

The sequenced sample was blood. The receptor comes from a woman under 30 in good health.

The CDR3 region has the DNA TGTGCCAGCAGCCAAGATCCGATCAGCGGTTCGGCCGGTACGCAGTATTTT. It translates to CASSQDPISGSAGTQYF. The chain joins TRBV3-1 to TRBJ2-3, with D possibly being TRBD2 (5 bases). The CDR3 is 17 residues long. The V gene lost 0 bases and the J gene lost 8 bases, with 21 bases spanning the gap. The V gene's germline CDR1 is LGHDT and CDR2 YNNKEL (reference sequence).